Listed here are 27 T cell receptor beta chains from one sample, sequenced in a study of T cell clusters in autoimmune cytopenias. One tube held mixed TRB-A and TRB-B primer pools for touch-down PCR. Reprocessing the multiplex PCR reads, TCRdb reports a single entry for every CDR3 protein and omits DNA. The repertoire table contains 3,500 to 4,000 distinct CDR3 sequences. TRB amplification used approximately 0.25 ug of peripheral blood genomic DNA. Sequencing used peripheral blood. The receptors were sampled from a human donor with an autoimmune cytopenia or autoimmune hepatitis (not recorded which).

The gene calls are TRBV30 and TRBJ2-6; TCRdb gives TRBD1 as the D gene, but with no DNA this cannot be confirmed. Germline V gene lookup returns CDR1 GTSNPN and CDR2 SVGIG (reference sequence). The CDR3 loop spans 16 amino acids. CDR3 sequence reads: CAWKGQAVSGANVLTF.

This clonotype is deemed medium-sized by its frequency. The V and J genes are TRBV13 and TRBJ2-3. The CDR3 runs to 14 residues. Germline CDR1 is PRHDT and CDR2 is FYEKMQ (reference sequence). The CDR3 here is CASSSPRHPDTQYF. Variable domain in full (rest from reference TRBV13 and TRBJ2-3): AAGVIQSPRHLIKEKRETATLKCYPIPRHDTVYWYQQGPGQDPQFLISFYEKMQSDKGSIPDRFSAQQFSDYHSELNMSSLELGDSALYFCASSSPRHPDTQYFGPGTRLTVL.

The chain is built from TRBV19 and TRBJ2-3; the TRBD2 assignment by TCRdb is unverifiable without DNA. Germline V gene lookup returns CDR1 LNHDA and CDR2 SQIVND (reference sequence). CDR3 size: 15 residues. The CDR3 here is CASSQAREGTDTQYF.

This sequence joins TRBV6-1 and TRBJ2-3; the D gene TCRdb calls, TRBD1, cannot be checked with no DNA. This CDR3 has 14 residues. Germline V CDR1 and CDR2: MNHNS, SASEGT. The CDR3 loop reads CASSEGQGADTQYF.

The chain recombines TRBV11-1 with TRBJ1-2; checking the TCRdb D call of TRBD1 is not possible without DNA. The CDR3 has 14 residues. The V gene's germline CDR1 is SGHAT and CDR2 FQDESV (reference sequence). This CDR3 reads CASRKPGTGVGYTF.

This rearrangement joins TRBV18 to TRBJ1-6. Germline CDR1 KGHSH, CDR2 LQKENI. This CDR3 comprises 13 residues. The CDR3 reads CASSPTENSPLHF.

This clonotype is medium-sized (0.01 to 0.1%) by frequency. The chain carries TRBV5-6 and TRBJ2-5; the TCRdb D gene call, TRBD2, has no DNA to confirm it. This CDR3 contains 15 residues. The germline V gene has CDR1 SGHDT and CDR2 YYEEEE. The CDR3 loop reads CASSSSGRVSETQYF.

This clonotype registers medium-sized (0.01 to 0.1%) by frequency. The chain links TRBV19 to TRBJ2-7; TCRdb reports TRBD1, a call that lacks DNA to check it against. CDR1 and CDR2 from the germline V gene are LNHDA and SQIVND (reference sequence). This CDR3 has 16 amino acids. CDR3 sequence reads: CASSARGQGISYEQYF.

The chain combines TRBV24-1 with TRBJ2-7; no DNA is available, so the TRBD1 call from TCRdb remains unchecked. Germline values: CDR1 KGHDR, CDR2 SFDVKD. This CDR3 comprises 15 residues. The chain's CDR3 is CATSDSLWGAGEQYF.

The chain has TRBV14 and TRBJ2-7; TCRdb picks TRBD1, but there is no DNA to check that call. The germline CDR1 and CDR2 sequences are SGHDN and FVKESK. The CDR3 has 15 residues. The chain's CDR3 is CASSQLGTGGYEQYF.

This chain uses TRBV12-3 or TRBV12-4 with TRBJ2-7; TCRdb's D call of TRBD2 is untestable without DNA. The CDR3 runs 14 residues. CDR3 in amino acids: CASSLNREVDEQYF.

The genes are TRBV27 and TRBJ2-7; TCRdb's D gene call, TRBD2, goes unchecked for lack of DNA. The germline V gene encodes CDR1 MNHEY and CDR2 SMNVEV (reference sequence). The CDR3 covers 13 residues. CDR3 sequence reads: CASSFAGSYEQYF.

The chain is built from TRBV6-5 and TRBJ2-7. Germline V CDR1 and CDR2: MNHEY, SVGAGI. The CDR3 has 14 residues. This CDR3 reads CASSYARADYEQYF.

CDR3 sequence: CASSPGQVSSYEQYF. The genes are TRBV7-9 and TRBJ2-7; TCRdb's D call of TRBD1 is untestable without DNA. The CDR3 has 15 residues. CDR1 SEHNR and CDR2 FQNEAQ come from the germline V gene (reference sequence).

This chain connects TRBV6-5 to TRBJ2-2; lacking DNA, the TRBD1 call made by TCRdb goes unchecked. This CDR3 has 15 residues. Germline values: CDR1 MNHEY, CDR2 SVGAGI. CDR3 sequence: CASSLRAGRTGELFF.

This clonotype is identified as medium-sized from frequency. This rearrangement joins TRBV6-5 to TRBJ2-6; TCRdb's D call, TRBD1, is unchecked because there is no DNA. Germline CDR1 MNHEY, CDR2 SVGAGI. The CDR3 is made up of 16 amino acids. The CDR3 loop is CASSYSGRAGANVLTF.

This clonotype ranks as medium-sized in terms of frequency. The CDR3 is CASTRDRLEETQYF. The genes are TRBV6-1 and TRBJ2-5; TCRdb reports TRBD1, a call that lacks DNA to check it against. From germline, CDR1 is MNHNS and CDR2 SASEGT. The CDR3 spans 14 residues.

The CDR3 protein is CASSARAGGNEQFF. The chain employs TRBV19 and TRBJ2-1; TCRdb selects TRBD2, and the lack of DNA leaves this call unchecked. Germline-derived CDR1 and CDR2 are LNHDA and SQIVND (reference sequence). The CDR3 is made up of 14 amino acids.

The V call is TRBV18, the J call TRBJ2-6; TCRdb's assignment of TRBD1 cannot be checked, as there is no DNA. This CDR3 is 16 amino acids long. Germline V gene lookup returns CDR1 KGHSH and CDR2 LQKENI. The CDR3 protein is CASSPVGGSGANVLTF.

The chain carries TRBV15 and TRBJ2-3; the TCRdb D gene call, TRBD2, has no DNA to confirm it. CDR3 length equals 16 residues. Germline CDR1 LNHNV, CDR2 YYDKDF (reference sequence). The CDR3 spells CATSRDLAGGVDTQYF.

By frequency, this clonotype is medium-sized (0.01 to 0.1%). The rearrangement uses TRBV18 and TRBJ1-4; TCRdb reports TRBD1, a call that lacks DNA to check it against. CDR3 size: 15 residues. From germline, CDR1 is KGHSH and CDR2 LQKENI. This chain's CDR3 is CASSLEQGFNEKLFF.

CDR3 loop: CASSSEVKETQYF. The genes are TRBV27 and TRBJ2-5. The germline CDR1 and CDR2 sequences are MNHEY and SMNVEV (reference sequence). The CDR3 consists of 13 residues.

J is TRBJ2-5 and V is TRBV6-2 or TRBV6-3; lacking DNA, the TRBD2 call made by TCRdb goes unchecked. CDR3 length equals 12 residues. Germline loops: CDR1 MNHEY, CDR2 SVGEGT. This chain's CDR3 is CASRGGTETQYF.

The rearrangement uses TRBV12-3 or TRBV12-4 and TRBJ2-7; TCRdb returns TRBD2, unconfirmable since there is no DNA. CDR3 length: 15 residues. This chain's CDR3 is CASSQGQTGSLEQYF.

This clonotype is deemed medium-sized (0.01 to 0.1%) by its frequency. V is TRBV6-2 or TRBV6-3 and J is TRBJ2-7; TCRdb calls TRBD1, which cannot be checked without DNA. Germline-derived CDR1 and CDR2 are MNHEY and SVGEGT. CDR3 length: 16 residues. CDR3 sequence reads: CASSYSLEPGRYEQYF.

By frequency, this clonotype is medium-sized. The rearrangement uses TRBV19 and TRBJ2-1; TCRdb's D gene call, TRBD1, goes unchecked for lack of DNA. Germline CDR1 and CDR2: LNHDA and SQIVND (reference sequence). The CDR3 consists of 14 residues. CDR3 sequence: CASSGDDRGDEQFF.

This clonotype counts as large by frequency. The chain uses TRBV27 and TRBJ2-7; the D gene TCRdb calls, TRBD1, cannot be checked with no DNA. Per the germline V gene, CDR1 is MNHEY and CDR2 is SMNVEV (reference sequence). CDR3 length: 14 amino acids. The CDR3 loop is CASSLRRDRYEQYF.